This T cell receptor (beta chain) was documented in a study of blood T cells in healthy people across ages. Next came a second PCR, run for roughly 7 to 12 cycles, which used a sample-barcoded 5' primer along with a J-beta primer mix. TCRdb passed the 5' RACE reads through MiXCR, listing each CDR3 protein once. Altogether around 1,000,000 distinct CDR3 sequences are present, approximately 26% being singletons, with the ten largest covering approximately 0.75%. CDR1 is LNHNV, CDR2 YYDKDF, per germline (reference sequence). The CDR3 runs to 13 residues. Trimming shortened V by 11 bases and J by 1 base, and 14 bases separated the two germline ends. This sample was shared with a second study, whose subject was T cells of mothers and their children. This second report adds: Six or seven children and their three healthy Caucasian mothers were the donors. Reverse transcription into cDNA received all extracted RNA, at about 1.4 ug per 15 ul. Primer M1S, used in the second PCR, introduced sample barcodes and 2-4 random nucleotides. The study found slightly higher but non-significant overlap in related versus unrelated mother-child pairs.

The chain joins TRBV15 to TRBJ1-1, with D possibly being TRBD1 (6 bases). Sequenced sample: blood. This clonotype was obtained from a girl aged 2-9 years in good health. This CDR3 reads CAVRSTGNTEAFF. CDR3 in DNA: TGTGCCGTCCGATCGACAGGGAACACTGAAGCTTTCTTT.